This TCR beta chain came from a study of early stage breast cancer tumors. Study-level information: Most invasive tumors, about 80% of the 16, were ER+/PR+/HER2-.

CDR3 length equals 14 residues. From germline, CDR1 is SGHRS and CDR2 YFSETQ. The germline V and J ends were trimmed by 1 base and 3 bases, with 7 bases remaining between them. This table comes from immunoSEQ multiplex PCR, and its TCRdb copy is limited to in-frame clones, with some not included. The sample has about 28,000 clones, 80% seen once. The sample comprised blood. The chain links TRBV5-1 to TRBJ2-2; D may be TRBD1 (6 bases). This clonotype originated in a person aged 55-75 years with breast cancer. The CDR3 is CASSLKGDTGELFF. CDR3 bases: TGCGCCAGCAGCTTGAAGGGGGACACCGGGGAGCTGTTTTTT.